Given below is one TCR beta chain in context. Its antigen is not known. An end of the junction does not agree with germline; a read error may underlie this. The CDR3 covers 15 residues. CDR1 and CDR2 (germline): SGHKS, YYEKEE (reference sequence). Generated by immunoSEQ multiplex PCR, the TCRdb table keeps only in-frame clones and is missing some. The data contain approximately 940,000 clones, about 80% of them singletons. This record belongs to a study of shared clonotypes between healthy human individuals. The overall study: Donors were a couple of women and a few men aged 18 to 49.

General observations from the study: It was the few donors that limited the genetic and exposure-history diversity represented.

The rearrangement uses TRBV5-5 and TRBJ2-3, with TRBD2 identical over 8 bases. Sequenced: memory CD4+ T cells sorted from blood. Stated subset: CD45RA-negative fraction. This TCR came from a man between 18 and 35 years old in good health. The CDR3 region has the DNA TGTGCCAGCACCTTGCGGACTAGCAGTACAGATACGCAGTATTTT. Its translation is CASTLRTSSTDTQYF.